These 14 T cell receptor beta chains were sequenced from one sample in a study of T cell responses to AZD1222 COVID-19 vaccine. Method: immunoSEQ multiplex PCR; TCRdb's copy keeps in-frame clones and lacks some. This table holds about 70,000 clones, less than 85% found once. Sequenced here: peripheral blood, sampled on day 0 of AZD1222 vaccination. These receptors were obtained from an adult in good health.

J is TRBJ2-7 and V is TRBV11-2; D is perhaps TRBD1 or TRBD2 (5 bases each). V lost 5 bases, J lost 4 bases, and 15 bases lay in between. Looked up from germline, CDR1 is SGHAT and CDR2 is FQNNGV. The CDR3 consists of 14 residues. CDR3 nucleotides: TGTGCCAGCAGCCAGGGACCGTGGGAGTACGAGCAGTACTTC. This codes for CASSQGPWEYEQYF.

The chain employs TRBV9 and TRBJ2-7; D gene ambiguous. CDR3 size: 15 residues. Per germline, CDR1 SGDLS and CDR2 YYNGEE. The V gene lost 4 bases and the J gene lost 5 bases, with 19 bases spanning the gap. This chain's CDR3 is CASSLSGQAIHEQYF. The CDR3 DNA is TGTGCCAGCAGCCTTTCCGGGCAGGCGATTCACGAGCAGTACTTC.

V usage is TRBV4-2 and J usage is TRBJ1-5; 7 bases are a match to TRBD1. CDR1 is LGHNA, CDR2 YNFKEQ, per germline. CDR3 length: 19 residues. The V and J ends lost 4 bases and 0 bases, in that order; junction bases with no gene match: 15. The CDR3 bases are TGTGCCAGCAGCCTCCGGGACAGAGGCACTTCTCATAGCAATCAGCCCCAGCATTTT. Protein product: CASSLRDRGTSHSNQPQHF.

The CDR3 DNA sequence: TGTGCCAGCAGCGGGCCGCAGGGTAGCGGGGGGTCTAACACCGGGGAGCTGTTTTTT. This encodes CASSGPQGSGGSNTGELFF. The rearrangement uses TRBV5-4 and TRBJ2-2; 10 nucleotides agree with TRBD2. The CDR3 is 19 amino acids. The V gene end was trimmed by 4 bases and the J gene end by 2 bases; junction bases not matched to a gene: 14. Germline-derived CDR1 and CDR2 are SGHNT and YYREEE (reference sequence). The entire variable domain, with the rest obtained from reference TRBV5-4 and TRBJ2-2, is as follows: ETGVTQSPTHLIKTRGQQVTLRCSSQSGHNTVSWYQQALGQGPQFIFQYYREEENGRGNFPPRFSGLQFPNYSSELNVNALELDDSALYLCASSGPQGSGGSNTGELFFGEGSRLTVL.

The chain is built from TRBV6-5 and TRBJ1-4; D remains ambiguous. CDR1 is MNHEY, CDR2 SVGAGI, per germline. Trimming left V 10 bases short and J 4 bases short, with 10 bases between. The CDR3 totals 12 residues. DNA of the CDR3: TGTGCCACCAGACGGAATAATGAAAAACTGTTTTTT. Its translation is CATRRNNEKLFF.

This sequence joins TRBV13 and TRBJ1-5; D remains unclear. There are 14 residues in the CDR3. Germline-derived CDR1 and CDR2 are PRHDT and FYEKMQ (reference sequence). V was shortened by 0 bases and J by 6 bases, with 9 bases between the two germline ends. The CDR3 here is CASSLGVGFQPQHF. In DNA, the CDR3 is TGTGCCAGCAGCTTAGGTGTGGGGTTTCAGCCCCAGCATTTT.

The chain uses TRBV29-1 and TRBJ1-2, with D hard to call. The CDR3 sequence is 12 residues long. The V end was cut by 5 bases, the J end by 5 bases, with 12 bases between. CDR1 and CDR2 from the germline V gene are SQVTM and ANQGSEA. This chain's CDR3 is CSVSGSSYGYTF. CDR3 nucleotides: TGCAGCGTTTCGGGGTCCTCATATGGCTACACCTTC.

This rearrangement joins TRBV7-8 to TRBJ2-2; 8 bases fit TRBD1. The trim removed 2 bases at V and 6 bases at J, leaving 5 bases unmatched. This CDR3 is built from 15 residues. CDR1 and CDR2 from the germline V gene are SGHVS and FQNEAQ. The CDR3 region has the DNA TGTGCCAGCAGCTTATCCCCACAGGGGGCCGGGGAGCTGTTTTTT. Residues: CASSLSPQGAGELFF. The full variable domain, completed using reference TRBV7-8 and TRBJ2-2, is GAGVSQSPRYKVAKRGQDVALRCDPISGHVSLFWYQQALGQGPEFLTYFQNEAQLDKSGLPSDRFFAERPEGSVSTLKIQRTQQEDSAVYLCASSLSPQGAGELFFGEGSRLTVL.

This rearrangement joins TRBV19 to TRBJ1-1, with TRBD1 matching over 7 bases. V shed 6 bases, J shed 2 bases, and the junction held 9 bases outside the gene matches. CDR3 length: 15 amino acids. Germline lookup yields CDR1 LNHDA and CDR2 SQIVND (reference sequence). CDR3 sequence reads: CASRPRTGPNTEAFF. DNA of the CDR3: TGTGCCAGTAGGCCAAGGACAGGACCTAACACTGAAGCTTTCTTT.

CDR3 region: CASRMDRVLDEQYF. Written as DNA, the CDR3 is TGTGCCAGCAGGATGGACAGGGTGTTAGACGAGCAGTACTTC. The chain recombines TRBV6-5 with TRBJ2-7; the match to TRBD1 covers 8 bases. After removal of 6 bases from V and 5 bases from J, the junction contained 9 bases not matched to a gene. Germline V gives CDR1 MNHEY, CDR2 SVGAGI. This CDR3 contains 14 residues.

The rearrangement uses TRBV19 and TRBJ1-1; 7 nucleotides agree with TRBD1. V shed 7 bases, J shed 13 bases, and the junction held 15 bases outside the gene matches. CDR3 length: 13 amino acids. CDR1 is LNHDA and CDR2 is SQIVND in the germline V gene (reference sequence). CDR3 DNA sequence: TGTGCCAGTAATGGGTTCGTACAGGGGCCGTTTTTCTTT. Translated: CASNGFVQGPFFF.

V usage is TRBV6-6 and J usage is TRBJ1-1, with 8 bases identical to TRBD1. The CDR3 contains 14 residues. V lost 4 bases, J lost 3 bases, and 4 bases stayed unmatched. Germline values: CDR1 MNHNY, CDR2 SVGAGI (reference sequence). The CDR3 coding sequence is TGTGCCAGCAGTTTGGACAGGGTCGACACTGAAGCTTTCTTT. Translating it yields CASSLDRVDTEAFF.

This rearrangement joins TRBV5-6 to TRBJ1-1; 10 nucleotides match TRBD1. The CDR3 sequence is 15 residues long. With 5 bases clipped from V and 5 bases from J, the junction kept 9 bases outside the gene matches. Germline V gives CDR1 SGHDT, CDR2 YYEEEE. This chain's CDR3 is CASSPDRGRRTEAFF. The CDR3 DNA sequence: TGTGCCAGCAGTCCCGACAGGGGGCGAAGGACTGAAGCTTTCTTT.

This chain links TRBV19 with TRBJ1-5, with D unclear. The germline gives CDR1 LNHDA, CDR2 SQIVND (reference sequence). V lost 1 base to trimming and J lost 2 bases, with 12 bases between them. The CDR3 is 16 residues long. CDR3 sequence reads: CASSIVASLGNQPQHF. The DNA of the CDR3 is TGTGCCAGTAGTATAGTGGCATCCTTAGGCAATCAGCCCCAGCATTTT.